The entry that follows covers one T cell receptor beta chain sequence. What it binds is not known. This entry belongs to a study of shared clonotypes between healthy human individuals. Whole-study results and caveats: Of the naive CD4 clonotypes, around 4.9% were shared across a handful of donors.

Using immunoSEQ multiplex PCR, the repertoire was profiled, and TCRdb retains in-frame clones only, with some absent. The sample includes around 2.1 million clones, approximately 95% of them seen just once. Germline CDR1 and CDR2: KGHSH and LQKENI. There are 14 residues in the CDR3. Between the trimmed V and J ends, which lost 0 bases and 7 bases, there was a span of 13 bases. The chain employs TRBV18 and TRBJ2-7, with D unclear. Material: naive CD4+ T cells sorted from blood. Subset specified: CD45RA+ positively selected. This clonotype originated in a man aged 18 to 30 in good health. The CDR3 sequence is CASSPPAVAEEQYF. DNA of the CDR3: TGTGCCAGCTCACCACCGGCGGTAGCTGAGGAGCAGTACTTC.